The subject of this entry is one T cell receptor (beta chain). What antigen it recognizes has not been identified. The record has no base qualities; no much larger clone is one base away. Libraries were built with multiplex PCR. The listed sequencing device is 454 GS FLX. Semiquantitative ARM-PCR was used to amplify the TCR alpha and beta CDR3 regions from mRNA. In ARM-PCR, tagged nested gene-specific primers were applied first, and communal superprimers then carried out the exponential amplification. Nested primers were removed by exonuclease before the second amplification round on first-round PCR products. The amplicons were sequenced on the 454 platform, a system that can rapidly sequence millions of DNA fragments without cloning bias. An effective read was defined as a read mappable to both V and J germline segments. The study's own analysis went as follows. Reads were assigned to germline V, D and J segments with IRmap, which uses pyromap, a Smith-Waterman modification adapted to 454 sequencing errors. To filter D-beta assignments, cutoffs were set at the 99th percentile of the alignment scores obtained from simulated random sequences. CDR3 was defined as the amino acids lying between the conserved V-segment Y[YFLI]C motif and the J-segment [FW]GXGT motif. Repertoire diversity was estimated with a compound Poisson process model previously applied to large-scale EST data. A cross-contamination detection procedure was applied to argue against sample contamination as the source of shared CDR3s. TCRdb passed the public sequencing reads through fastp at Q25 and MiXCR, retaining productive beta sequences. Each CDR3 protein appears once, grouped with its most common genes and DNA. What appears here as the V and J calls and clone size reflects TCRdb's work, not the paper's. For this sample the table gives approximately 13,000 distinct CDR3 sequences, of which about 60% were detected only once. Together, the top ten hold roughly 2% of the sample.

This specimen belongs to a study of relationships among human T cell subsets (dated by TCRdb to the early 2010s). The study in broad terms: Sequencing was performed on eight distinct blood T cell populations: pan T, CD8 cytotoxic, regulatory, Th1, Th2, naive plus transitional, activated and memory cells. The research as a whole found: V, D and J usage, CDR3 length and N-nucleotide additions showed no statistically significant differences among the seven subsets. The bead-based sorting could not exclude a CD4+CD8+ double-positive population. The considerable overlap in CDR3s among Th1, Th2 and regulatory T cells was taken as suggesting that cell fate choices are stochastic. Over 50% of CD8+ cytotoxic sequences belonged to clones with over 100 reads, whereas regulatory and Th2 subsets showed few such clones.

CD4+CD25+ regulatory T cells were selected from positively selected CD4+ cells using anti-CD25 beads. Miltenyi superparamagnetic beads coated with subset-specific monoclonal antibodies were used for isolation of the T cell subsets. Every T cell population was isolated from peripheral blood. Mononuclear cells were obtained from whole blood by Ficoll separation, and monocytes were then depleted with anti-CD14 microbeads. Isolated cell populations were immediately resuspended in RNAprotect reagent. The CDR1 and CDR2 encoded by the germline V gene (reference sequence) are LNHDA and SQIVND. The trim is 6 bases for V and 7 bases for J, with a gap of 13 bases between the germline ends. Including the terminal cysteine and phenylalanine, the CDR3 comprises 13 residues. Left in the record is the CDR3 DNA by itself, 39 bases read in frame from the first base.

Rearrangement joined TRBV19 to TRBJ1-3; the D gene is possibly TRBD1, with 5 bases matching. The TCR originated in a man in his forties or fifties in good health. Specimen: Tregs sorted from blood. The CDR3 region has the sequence CASRRDAVNTIYF. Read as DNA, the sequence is TGTGCCAGTAGAAGGGACGCGGTGAACACCATATATTTT.